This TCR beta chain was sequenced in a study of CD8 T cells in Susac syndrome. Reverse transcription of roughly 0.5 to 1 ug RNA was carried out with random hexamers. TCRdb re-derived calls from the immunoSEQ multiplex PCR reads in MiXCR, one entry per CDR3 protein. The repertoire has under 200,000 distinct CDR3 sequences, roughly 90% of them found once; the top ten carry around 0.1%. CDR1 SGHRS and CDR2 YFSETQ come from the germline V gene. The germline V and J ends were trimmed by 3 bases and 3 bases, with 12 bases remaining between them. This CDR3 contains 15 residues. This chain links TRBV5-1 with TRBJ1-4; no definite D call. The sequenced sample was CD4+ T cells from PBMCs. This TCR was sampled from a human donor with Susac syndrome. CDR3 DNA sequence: TGCGCCAGCAGCTCCAGCCAGAGAGCTAATGAAAAACTGTTTTTT. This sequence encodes CASSSSQRANEKLFF.